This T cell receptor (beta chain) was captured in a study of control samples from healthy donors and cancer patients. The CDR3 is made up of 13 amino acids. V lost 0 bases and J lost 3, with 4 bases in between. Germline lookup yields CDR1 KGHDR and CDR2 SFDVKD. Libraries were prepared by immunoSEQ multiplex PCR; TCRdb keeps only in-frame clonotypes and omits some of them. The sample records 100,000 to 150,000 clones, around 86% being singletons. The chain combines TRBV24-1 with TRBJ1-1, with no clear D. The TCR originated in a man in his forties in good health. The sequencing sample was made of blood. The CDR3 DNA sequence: TGTGCCACCAGTGATTTGGGGGACACTGAAGCTTTCTTT. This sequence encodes CATSDLGDTEAFF.